These T cell receptor beta chains were read from a single sample in a study of T-cell memory formation after mild COVID-19. TCRdb independently ran MiXCR on the 5' RACE reads; one entry per CDR3 protein. The sample lists approximately 290,000 distinct CDR3 sequences, around 15% occurring once. Sequenced: PBMCs or a T cell subset sorted from them (not recorded which). The source of these receptors is a man aged 18 to 30 who had mild COVID-19 (a few samples of this study predate the infection). Cell type and time point are not known. CDR3s include the opening cysteine and the closing phenylalanine or tryptophan. D genes are given only for firm matches. Size tells how often a clone was seen (once, few, many) or the class of an expanded clone, and some rows leave it out.

size: NA
V: TRBV2
D: TRBD1
J: TRBJ1-4
DNA: TGTGCCAGCAGACGAGGACAGGCGCCATCTGAAAAACTGTTTTTT
CDR3: CASRRGQAPSEKLFF

size: NA
V: TRBV4-3
D: TRBD1
J: TRBJ2-1
DNA: TGCGCCAGCAGCCAACAACAGGGGGCATCGCATTACAATGAGCAGTTCTTC
CDR3: CASSQQQGASHYNEQFF

size: NA
V: TRBV6-5
D: NA
J: TRBJ2-7
DNA: TGTGCCAGCAGGAGGAGTCCCTCCTACGAGCAGTACTTC
CDR3: CASRRSPSYEQYF

size: NA
V: TRBV4-2
D: TRBD1
J: TRBJ2-3
DNA: TGTGCCAGCAGTCCACAGGGGGCTAGGACAGATACGCAGTATTTT
CDR3: CASSPQGARTDTQYF

size: NA
V: TRBV12-3/TRBV12-4
D: NA
J: TRBJ1-5
DNA: TGTGCCAGCAGTGCCTCGGACGGGTACAATCAGCCCCAGCATTTT
CDR3: CASSASDGYNQPQHF

size: many
V: TRBV7-3
D: NA
J: TRBJ2-2
DNA: TGTGCCAGCAGCTTAACACCAGTAGGCACCGGGGAGCTGTTTTTT
CDR3: CASSLTPVGTGELFF

size: NA
V: TRBV5-1
D: NA
J: TRBJ1-2
DNA: TGCGCCAGCAGCTTGACCGGGGACGGCGGCTACACCTTC
CDR3: CASSLTGDGGYTF

size: NA
V: TRBV11-2
D: NA
J: TRBJ2-5
DNA: TGTGCCAGCAGCTTTGTACAGCAAGAGACCCAGTACTTC
CDR3: CASSFVQQETQYF

size: NA
V: TRBV20-1
D: NA
J: TRBJ1-2
DNA: TGCAGTGCTAGAGACAGGCCAGGGATAGGCTATGGCTACACCTTC
CDR3: CSARDRPGIGYGYTF

size: many
V: TRBV12-3/TRBV12-4
D: NA
J: TRBJ2-3
DNA: TGTGCCAGCAGCTTAGTGGGGGGCACAGATACGCAGTATTTT
CDR3: CASSLVGGTDTQYF

size: many
V: TRBV7-8
D: TRBD1
J: TRBJ2-7
DNA: TGTGCCAGCAGTTCCGACAGGGGACTCGTCTACGAGCAGTACTTC
CDR3: CASSSDRGLVYEQYF

size: few
V: TRBV11-2
D: NA
J: TRBJ2-6
DNA: TGTGCCAGCAGCTTATGGGGGGCCCAGAGTGGGGCCAACGTCCTGACTTTC
CDR3: CASSLWGAQSGANVLTF

size: few
V: TRBV7-2
D: NA
J: TRBJ2-2
DNA: TGTGCCAGCAGCTCTTGGCACGATGGGGAGCTGTTTTTT
CDR3: CASSSWHDGELFF

size: many
V: TRBV5-1
D: TRBD1
J: TRBJ1-2
DNA: TGCGCCAGCAGCCCGGACAGGACCGGGGGGCACTTC
CDR3: CASSPDRTGGHF

size: many
V: TRBV7-9
D: TRBD1
J: TRBJ1-6
DNA: TGTGCCAGCAGCTTAGAAGGAGCCGGGACAGGAGGGTCCCCCCTCCACTTT
CDR3: CASSLEGAGTGGSPLHF

size: NA
V: TRBV5-4
D: NA
J: TRBJ1-2
DNA: TGTGCCAGCAGCTTGGCGGAGGAGCCTAACTATGGCTACACCTTC
CDR3: CASSLAEEPNYGYTF

size: NA
V: TRBV15
D: NA
J: TRBJ2-7
DNA: TGTGCCACCAGCAGAGGAGGGTCCCGCTCCTACGAGCAGTACTTC
CDR3: CATSRGGSRSYEQYF

size: many
V: TRBV11-2
D: NA
J: TRBJ2-3
DNA: TGTGCCAGCAGCTTAGTGGGGTTGGATACGCAGTATTTT
CDR3: CASSLVGLDTQYF

size: NA
V: TRBV7-6
D: NA
J: TRBJ1-1
DNA: TGTGCCAGCAGCCCGCGTCCGGGGCCTATGAACACTGAAGCTTTCTTT
CDR3: CASSPRPGPMNTEAFF

size: NA
V: TRBV6-5
D: NA
J: TRBJ1-1
DNA: TGTGCCAGCAGTTACGCGGCCTCTGCGGTCCCTGAAGCTTTCTTT
CDR3: CASSYAASAVPEAFF

size: NA
V: TRBV2
D: NA
J: TRBJ1-2
DNA: TGTGCCAGCAGAGACACTTCCAGGGGAATCTATGGCTACACCTTC
CDR3: CASRDTSRGIYGYTF

size: NA
V: TRBV12-3/TRBV12-4
D: NA
J: TRBJ1-5
DNA: TGTGCCAGCAGTTTAGGACATAGCAATCAGCCCCAGCATTTT
CDR3: CASSLGHSNQPQHF

size: few
V: TRBV7-8
D: NA
J: TRBJ2-2
DNA: TGTGCCAGCAGCTTAGTTTCATTCGGGGGAATAGGCACCGGGGAGCTGTTTTTT
CDR3: CASSLVSFGGIGTGELFF

size: NA
V: TRBV5-1
D: NA
J: TRBJ1-3
DNA: TGCGCCAGCAAGGATACAGGGGGAAACACCATATATTTT
CDR3: CASKDTGGNTIYF

size: few
V: TRBV29-1
D: NA
J: TRBJ1-1
DNA: TGCAGCGCAGTAGCAGAACACATGAACACTGAAGCTTTCTTT
CDR3: CSAVAEHMNTEAFF

size: NA
V: TRBV7-9
D: NA
J: TRBJ1-3
DNA: TGTGCCAGCAGCTTAGCGGGGATCGTAAACACCATATATTTT
CDR3: CASSLAGIVNTIYF

size: few
V: TRBV10-3
D: TRBD1
J: TRBJ1-2
DNA: TGTGCCATCAGTGACCGGACAGGGACCCACTATGGCTACACCTTC
CDR3: CAISDRTGTHYGYTF

size: NA
V: TRBV5-1
D: TRBD2
J: TRBJ2-1
DNA: TGCGCCAGCAGCTTCTATCTAGCGGGGGTTTCCTACAATGAGCAGTTCTTC
CDR3: CASSFYLAGVSYNEQFF

size: few
V: TRBV5-1
D: TRBD2
J: TRBJ2-3
DNA: TGCGCCAGCAGCTTGGTGCGGGGGGGCCCCGGCACAGATACGCAGTATTTT
CDR3: CASSLVRGGPGTDTQYF